The 30 T cell receptor beta chains below all came from one sample that was sequenced in a study of identical twins listed by TCRdb under 2016. The library was made by 5' RACE. Sequencing instrument: Illumina HiSeq 2000. The public reads were quality trimmed at Q25 with fastp and then assembled into clones with MiXCR by TCRdb, keeping productive beta chains. Entries are consolidated by CDR3 protein sequence, retaining the most common genes and DNA. The sample profile shows 450,000 to 650,000 distinct CDR3 sequences; just under 10% of them were found once. The ten largest clones take up around 3.2% of the sample. The sample was also reused in another study, on yellow fever vaccine responses in identical twins.

Sample: PBMCs. These receptors originate from a young woman in good health.

V is TRBV10-3 and J is TRBJ2-1; D might be TRBD2 (6 bases). This CDR3 has 13 residues. V was trimmed by 4 bases and J by 9 bases, leaving 13 bases between them. Germline CDR1 and CDR2: ENHRY and SYGVKD. CDR3 region: CAISGGTGSEQFF. In DNA, the CDR3 is TGTGCCATCAGTGGGGGGACTGGGAGTGAGCAGTTCTTC.

This clonotype was counted at least ten times. J is TRBJ2-7 and V is TRBV29-1, with a tentative D call TRBD1 (6 bases). The CDR3 extends over 11 amino acids. Germline V gene sequence: CDR1 SQVTM, CDR2 ANQGSEA. V was clipped by 7 bases and J by 3 bases, with 10 bases between them. The CDR3 nucleotides read TGCAGCGCCGTGGACAGCTACGAGCAGTACTTC. Protein product: CSAVDSYEQYF.

This clonotype was seen ten or more times. This chain links TRBV6-2 or TRBV6-3 with TRBJ2-7, with 9 bases identical to TRBD2. Germline-derived CDR1 and CDR2 are MNHEY and SVGEGT. V gave up 4 bases and J gave up 9 bases; unmatched junction bases: 10. The CDR3 has 14 amino acids. The CDR3 DNA follows: TGTGCCAGCAGTTTCTTAGCGGGAGAAAGGAGGCAGTACTTC. It specifies CASSFLAGERRQYF.

This clonotype was found a few times. The rearrangement joins TRBV7-9 to TRBJ1-5; TRBD1 aligns across 7 bases. The V gene's germline CDR1 is SEHNR and CDR2 FQNEAQ (reference sequence). V shed 4 bases and J 7 bases; nucleotides not matched to a gene: 7. The CDR3 runs to 14 residues. The CDR3 DNA is TGTGCCAGCAGCTCCGACAGGGTAAGACAGCCCCAGCATTTT. The encoded protein is CASSSDRVRQPQHF.

This clonotype has just a few counts. This chain connects TRBV2 to TRBJ2-5; 9 nucleotides agree with TRBD2. The trim removed 4 bases at V and 9 bases at J, leaving 9 bases unmatched. Germline V gene lookup returns CDR1 SNHLY and CDR2 FYNNEI. There are 14 residues in the CDR3. The CDR3 sequence is CASSVGGGAGAQYF. CDR3 nucleotides: TGTGCCAGCAGTGTTGGCGGGGGGGCCGGGGCCCAGTACTTC.

The chain links TRBV7-9 to TRBJ2-7; TRBD1 might be the D (6 bases). The CDR3 contains 16 residues. Germline V gives CDR1 SEHNR, CDR2 FQNEAQ (reference sequence). V lost 4 bases to trimming and J lost 3 bases, with 19 bases between them. The CDR3 reads CASSSSTGTWNYEQYF. DNA for the CDR3: TGTGCCAGCAGCTCCTCAACCGGGACATGGAACTACGAGCAGTACTTC.

This clonotype was detected many times. The chain links TRBV5-1 to TRBJ2-7, with D uncertain. The CDR3 totals 11 residues. CDR1 SGHRS and CDR2 YFSETQ come from the germline V gene. V was trimmed by 2 bases and J by 6 bases, leaving 6 bases between them. The CDR3: CASSFSAEQYF. The DNA for the CDR3 is TGCGCCAGCAGCTTTTCGGCCGAGCAGTACTTC.

This clonotype appeared many times. CDR3 amino acids: CASSLDGTTNEQFF. The CDR3 DNA follows: TGTGCCAGCAGCTTAGATGGGACTACCAATGAGCAGTTCTTC. The rearrangement joins TRBV7-2 to TRBJ2-1; TRBD2 agrees at 7 bases. Looked up from germline, CDR1 is SGHTA and CDR2 is FQGNSA. The CDR3 extends over 14 amino acids. With 1 base clipped from V and 6 bases from J, the junction kept 3 bases outside the gene matches.

This clonotype was counted only a few times. The chain joins TRBV4-2 to TRBJ2-7, with 8 bases aligning to TRBD1. V lost 4 bases and J lost 0; bases outside the gene matches: 8. The length of the CDR3 is 16 residues. Per germline, CDR1 LGHNA and CDR2 YNFKEQ. CDR3 region: CASSPRRGPSSYEQYF. CDR3 sequence (DNA): TGTGCCAGCAGCCCCCGCAGGGGGCCCAGCTCCTACGAGCAGTACTTC.

This clonotype was seen at least ten times. The chain joins TRBV7-2 to TRBJ1-2; possibly TRBD1 for D (5 bases). The V end was cut by 5 bases, the J end by 5 bases, with 15 bases between. The CDR3 covers 14 residues. CDR1 is SGHTA and CDR2 is FQGNSA in the germline V gene. The chain's CDR3 is CASSPTTGSYGYTF. The CDR3 DNA sequence: TGTGCCAGCAGCCCCACCACAGGTTCTTATGGCTACACCTTC.

In its sample, this clonotype was seen many times. This sequence joins TRBV12-3 or TRBV12-4 and TRBJ2-3; D remains unclear. Trimming removed 1 base at V and 6 bases at J, with 5 bases between. CDR3 length: 12 amino acids. The CDR3 region is CASSLGWDTQYF. The CDR3 bases are TGTGCCAGCAGTTTAGGGTGGGATACGCAGTATTTT.

This clonotype was seen repeatedly, ten times or more. The gene calls are TRBV15 and TRBJ2-7; D uncertain. This CDR3 has 13 residues. Germline assignment: CDR1 LNHNV and CDR2 YYDKDF (reference sequence). V was pared by 1 base and J by 2 bases, with 6 bases between. This chain's CDR3 is CATSRAQTYEQYF. Written as DNA, the CDR3 is TGTGCCACCAGCAGAGCTCAAACCTACGAGCAGTACTTC.

In the case of this clonotype: One base away lies a much larger clone, so this may be a sequencing read error. The CDR3 protein is CASSLAWVGNDQFF. CDR3 nucleotides: TGTGCCAGCAGCTTAGCTTGGGTTGGCAATGATCAGTTCTTC. The chain couples TRBV7-8 to TRBJ2-1; D gene uncertain. In germline, CDR1 is SGHVS, CDR2 FQNEAQ. The CDR3 runs 14 residues.

The chain links TRBV6-1 to TRBJ2-1; the match to TRBD2 covers 10 bases. The CDR3 contains 13 residues. Trimming cost V 5 bases and J 7 bases; bases outside gene matches: 2. From germline, CDR1 is MNHNS and CDR2 SASEGT. In nucleotides, the CDR3 is TGTGCCAGCAGTCGGACTAGCGGTAATGAGCAGTTCTTC. Translated, it gives CASSRTSGNEQFF.

This rearrangement joins TRBV7-9 to TRBJ2-1; TRBD1 matches 7 bases. In germline, CDR1 is SEHNR, CDR2 FQNEAQ (reference sequence). Trimming took 2 bases from V and 9 from J; bases not matched to a gene: 7. This CDR3 has 14 residues. This CDR3 reads CASSLPDRVGEQFF. The CDR3 DNA reads TGTGCCAGCAGCTTACCCGACAGGGTTGGTGAGCAGTTCTTC. Full variable domain (missing parts from reference TRBV7-9 and TRBJ2-1): DTGVSQNPRHKITKRGQNVTFRCDPISEHNRLYWYRQTLGQGPEFLTYFQNEAQLEKSRLLSDRFSAERPKGSFSTLEIQRTEQGDSAMYLCASSLPDRVGEQFFGPGTRLTVL.

Ten or more counts support this clonotype. The chain employs TRBV24-1 and TRBJ2-3, with no clear D. Germline CDR1 and CDR2: KGHDR and SFDVKD. This CDR3 has 18 residues. Trimming removed 3 bases from V and 2 bases from J, with 20 bases in between. CDR3 residues: CATSDLRVGETSTDTQYF. The DNA of the CDR3 is TGTGCCACCAGTGATCTGAGAGTAGGAGAAACGTCCACAGATACGCAGTATTTT.

The CDR3 sequence: CASSFLALQRESRHNEQFF. The CDR3 nucleotides are TGTGCCAGCAGTTTTTTGGCGCTCCAGCGGGAGAGTCGCCACAATGAGCAGTTCTTC. The chain has TRBV12-3 or TRBV12-4 and TRBJ2-1, with 8 nucleotides matching TRBD2. This CDR3 has 19 residues. Trimming removed 3 bases from V and 5 bases from J; junction bases left unmatched: 18.

This clonotype was detected a few times. This sequence joins TRBV28 and TRBJ1-1, with 7 bases that match TRBD1. Germline V gene data show CDR1 as MDHEN and CDR2 as SYDVKM. There are 18 residues in the CDR3. Trimming cost V 8 bases and J 7 bases; bases outside gene matches: 25. CDR3 DNA sequence: TGTGCCAGCGGGTCTGGTCACAGGGGCCGGTTGAGGTGGGTTGAAGCTTTCTTT. Protein sequence: CASGSGHRGRLRWVEAFF.

CDR3 nucleotides: TGCGCCAGCTCGAGCGGGATGACTACAGATACGCAGTATTTT. It yields the protein CASSSGMTTDTQYF. This chain uses TRBV5-1 with TRBJ2-3; TRBD2 agrees at 7 bases. Germline V gives CDR1 SGHRS, CDR2 YFSETQ. The length of the CDR3 is 14 residues. The trim removed 7 bases at V and 3 bases at J, leaving 8 bases unmatched.

This clonotype has just a few counts. CDR3 sequence: CSHGGTYGYTF. CDR3 DNA sequence: TGCAGCCATGGAGGGACCTATGGCTACACCTTC. The rearrangement links TRBV29-1 to TRBJ1-2; TRBD1 might be the D (5 bases). Germline loops: CDR1 SQVTM, CDR2 ANQGSEA. The CDR3 covers 11 residues. The germline V and J ends were trimmed by 8 bases and 4 bases, with 11 bases remaining between them.

This clonotype showed up just a few times. The gene calls are TRBV29-1 and TRBJ2-2; TRBD1 matches at 8 bases. V was pared by 3 bases and J by 6 bases, with 3 bases of the junction left unmatched. The CDR3 spans 13 residues. Germline CDR1 reads SQVTM; CDR2 reads ANQGSEA. CDR3: CSVDPDRAGELFF. Here the CDR3 DNA reads TGCAGCGTTGACCCGGACAGGGCCGGGGAGCTGTTTTTT.

This clonotype was seen a handful of times. The rearrangement uses TRBV20-1 and TRBJ2-7; 8 bases match TRBD1. This CDR3 has 13 amino acids. Losses at the gene ends were 6 bases for V and 4 bases for J; bases not matched to a gene: 8. Germline values: CDR1 DFQATT, CDR2 SNEGSKA (reference sequence). The DNA of the CDR3 is TGCAGTGCCCAGGACAGGGAAACTTACGAGCAGTACTTC. Residues: CSAQDRETYEQYF.

This clonotype has ten or more counts. This chain joins TRBV2 and TRBJ1-4; 9 bases map to TRBD1. Looked up from germline, CDR1 is SNHLY and CDR2 is FYNNEI. This CDR3 spans 18 amino acids. V was pared by 6 bases and J by 7 bases, with 18 bases of the junction left unmatched. In nucleotides, the CDR3 is TGTGCCAGCAGCGACGGGGTTAGGGACAGGGAAATCAGTGAAAAACTGTTTTTT. Its protein product is CASSDGVRDREISEKLFF.

The V and J genes are TRBV4-1 and TRBJ2-7; D is unclear. The germline CDR1 and CDR2 sequences are MGHRA and YSYEKL. Trimming stripped 1 base from V and 0 bases from J, with 10 bases between. This CDR3 region has 15 residues. This CDR3 is CASSQVADLSYEQYF. Written as DNA, the CDR3 is TGCGCCAGCAGCCAAGTCGCGGACCTCTCCTACGAGCAGTACTTC.

The V and J genes are TRBV7-9 and TRBJ1-1; D uncertain. V was clipped by 5 bases and J by 7 bases, with 14 bases between them. The CDR3 extends over 13 amino acids. Germline values: CDR1 SEHNR, CDR2 FQNEAQ (reference sequence). The CDR3 nucleotides read TGTGCCAGCAGCATGCCGGCCGGGGTTGAAGCTTTCTTT. Translated: CASSMPAGVEAFF.

The sample holds many counts of this clonotype. The gene calls are TRBV20-1 and TRBJ2-7; D not resolved. Trimming cost V 1 base and J 2 bases, with 12 bases left between them. The CDR3 extends over 14 amino acids. The germline V gene has CDR1 DFQATT and CDR2 SNEGSKA (reference sequence). The CDR3: CSARVPDGTYEQYF. Here the CDR3 DNA reads TGCAGTGCTAGAGTCCCGGACGGAACCTACGAGCAGTACTTC.

The rearrangement uses TRBV5-1 and TRBJ2-7; 7 nucleotides match TRBD1. V dropped 5 bases and J dropped 1; count of bases not matched to a gene: 9. CDR1 is SGHRS, CDR2 YFSETQ, per germline. The CDR3 runs 15 residues. The CDR3 DNA sequence: TGCGCCAGCAGTTCGGAGAGGACAGGATCCTACGAGCAGTACTTC. Protein: CASSSERTGSYEQYF. The whole variable domain, remainder taken from reference TRBV5-1 and TRBJ2-7, is KAGVTQTPRYLIKTRGQQVTLSCSPISGHRSVSWYQQTPGQGLQFLFEYFSETQRNKGNFPGRFSGRQFSNSRSEMNVSTLELGDSALYLCASSSERTGSYEQYFGPGTRLTVT.

The chain carries TRBV3-1 and TRBJ2-3; D unclear. V gave up 2 bases and J gave up 1 base, with 4 bases separating them. Germline assignment: CDR1 LGHDT and CDR2 YNNKEL (reference sequence). CDR3 size: 13 residues. The CDR3 DNA is TGTGCCAGCAGCCAACAGGGCACAGATACGCAGTATTTT. Encoded protein: CASSQQGTDTQYF.

Note on this clonotype: A much larger clone sits a single nucleotide away, making a read error possible. V is TRBV6-2 or TRBV6-3 and J is TRBJ2-7; D remains unclear. The V and J ends lost 0 bases and 4 bases respectively, with 7 bases between them. The CDR3 consists of 13 residues. From germline, CDR1 is MNHEY and CDR2 SVGEGT. This CDR3 is CASSYSWCYEQYF. The CDR3 DNA follows: TGTGCCAGCAGTTACTCGTGGTGTTACGAGCAGTACTTC.

This clonotype showed up just a few times. The rearrangement joins TRBV4-3 to TRBJ2-7, with 7 bases matching TRBD1. CDR1 is LGHNA and CDR2 is YSLEER in the germline V gene. V shed 4 bases, J shed 2 bases, and the junction held 8 bases outside the gene matches. The CDR3 is 15 amino acids. DNA for the CDR3: TGCGCCAGCAGCCTTCGCTCTCAGGGGGCCTACGAGCAGTACTTC. It specifies CASSLRSQGAYEQYF.